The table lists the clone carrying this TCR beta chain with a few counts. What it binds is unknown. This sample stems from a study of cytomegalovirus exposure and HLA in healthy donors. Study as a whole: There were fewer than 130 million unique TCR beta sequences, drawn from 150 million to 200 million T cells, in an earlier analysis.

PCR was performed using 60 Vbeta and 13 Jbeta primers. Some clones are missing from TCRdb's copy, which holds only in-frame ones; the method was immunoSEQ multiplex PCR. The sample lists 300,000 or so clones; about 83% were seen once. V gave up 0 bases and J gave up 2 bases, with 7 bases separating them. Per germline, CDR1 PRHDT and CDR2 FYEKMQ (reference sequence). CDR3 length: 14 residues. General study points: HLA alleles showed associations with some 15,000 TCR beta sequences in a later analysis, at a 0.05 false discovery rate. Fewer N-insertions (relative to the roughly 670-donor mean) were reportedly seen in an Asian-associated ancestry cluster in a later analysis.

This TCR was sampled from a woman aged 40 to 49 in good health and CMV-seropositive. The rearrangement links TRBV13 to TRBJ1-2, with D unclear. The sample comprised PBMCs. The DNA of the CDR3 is TGTGCCAGCAGCTTAGGTTCGGGGAACTATGGCTACACCTTC. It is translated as CASSLGSGNYGYTF.